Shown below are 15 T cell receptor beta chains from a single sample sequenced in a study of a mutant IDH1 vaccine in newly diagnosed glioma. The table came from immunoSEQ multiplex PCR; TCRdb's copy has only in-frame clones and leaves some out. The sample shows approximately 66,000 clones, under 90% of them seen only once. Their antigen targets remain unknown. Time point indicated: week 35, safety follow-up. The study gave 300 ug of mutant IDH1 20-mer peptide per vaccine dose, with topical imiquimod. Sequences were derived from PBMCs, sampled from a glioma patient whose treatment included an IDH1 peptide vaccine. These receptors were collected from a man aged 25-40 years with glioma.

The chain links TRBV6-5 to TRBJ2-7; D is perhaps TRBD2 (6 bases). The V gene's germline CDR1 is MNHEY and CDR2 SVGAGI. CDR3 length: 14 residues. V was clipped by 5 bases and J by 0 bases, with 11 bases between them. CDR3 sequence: CASSLTRGSYEQYF. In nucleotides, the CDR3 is TGTGCCAGCAGTCTGACGCGGGGCTCCTACGAGCAGTACTTC.

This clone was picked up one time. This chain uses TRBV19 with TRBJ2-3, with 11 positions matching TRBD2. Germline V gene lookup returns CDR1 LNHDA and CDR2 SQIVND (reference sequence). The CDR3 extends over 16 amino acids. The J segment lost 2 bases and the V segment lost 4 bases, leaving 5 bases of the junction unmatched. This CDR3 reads CASSSQLAGVTDTQYF. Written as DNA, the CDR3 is TGTGCCAGTAGTAGCCAACTAGCGGGGGTCACAGATACGCAGTATTTT.

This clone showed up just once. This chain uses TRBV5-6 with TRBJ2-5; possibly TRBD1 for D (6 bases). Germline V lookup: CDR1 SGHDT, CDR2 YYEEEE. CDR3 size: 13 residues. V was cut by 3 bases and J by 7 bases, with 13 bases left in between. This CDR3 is CASSSLPTGTQYF. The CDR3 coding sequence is TGTGCCAGCAGCTCGCTACCGACAGGGACCCAGTACTTC.

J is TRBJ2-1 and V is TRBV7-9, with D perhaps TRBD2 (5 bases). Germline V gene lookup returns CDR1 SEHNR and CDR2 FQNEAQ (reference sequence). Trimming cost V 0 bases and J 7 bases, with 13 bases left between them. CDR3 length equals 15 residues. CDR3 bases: TGTGCCAGCAGCTTAGCGGGAAGCGGTGGAAATGAGCAGTTCTTC. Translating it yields CASSLAGSGGNEQFF.

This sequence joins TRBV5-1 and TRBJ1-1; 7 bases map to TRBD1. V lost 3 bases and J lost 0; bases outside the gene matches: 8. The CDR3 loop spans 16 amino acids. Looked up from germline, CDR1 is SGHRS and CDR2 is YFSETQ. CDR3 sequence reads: CASSSNRGQMNTEAFF. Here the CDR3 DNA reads TGCGCCAGCAGCTCGAACAGGGGCCAAATGAACACTGAAGCTTTCTTT. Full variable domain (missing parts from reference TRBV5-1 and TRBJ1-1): KAGVTQTPRYLIKTRGQQVTLSCSPISGHRSVSWYQQTPGQGLQFLFEYFSETQRNKGNFPGRFSGRQFSNSRSEMNVSTLELGDSALYLCASSSNRGQMNTEAFFGQGTRLTVV.

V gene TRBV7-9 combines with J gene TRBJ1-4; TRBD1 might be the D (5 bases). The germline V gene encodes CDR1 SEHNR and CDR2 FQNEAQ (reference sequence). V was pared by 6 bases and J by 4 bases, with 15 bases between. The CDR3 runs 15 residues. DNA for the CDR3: TGTGCCAGCAGGGATATAGACAGAGATAATGAAAAACTGTTTTTT. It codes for CASRDIDRDNEKLFF.

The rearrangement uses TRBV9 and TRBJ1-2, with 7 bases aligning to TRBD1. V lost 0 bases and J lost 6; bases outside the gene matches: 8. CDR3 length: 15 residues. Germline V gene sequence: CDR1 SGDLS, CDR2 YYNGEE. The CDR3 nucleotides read TGTGCCAGCAGCGTAGCTACACGGGACAGACATGGCTACACCTTC. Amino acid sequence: CASSVATRDRHGYTF.

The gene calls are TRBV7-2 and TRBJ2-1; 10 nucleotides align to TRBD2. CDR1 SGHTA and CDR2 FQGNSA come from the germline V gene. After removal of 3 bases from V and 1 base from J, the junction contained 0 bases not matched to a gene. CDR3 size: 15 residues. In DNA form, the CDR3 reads TGTGCCAGCAGCTTTAGCGGGGGGTCCTACAATGAGCAGTTCTTC. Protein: CASSFSGGSYNEQFF.

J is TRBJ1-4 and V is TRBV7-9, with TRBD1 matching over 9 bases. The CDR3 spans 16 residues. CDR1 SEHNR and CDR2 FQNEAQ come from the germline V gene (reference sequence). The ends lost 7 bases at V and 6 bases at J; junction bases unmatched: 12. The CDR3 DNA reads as TGTGCCAGCAACGAACTGCCGGGACAGGGTGATGAAAAACTGTTTTTT. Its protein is CASNELPGQGDEKLFF.

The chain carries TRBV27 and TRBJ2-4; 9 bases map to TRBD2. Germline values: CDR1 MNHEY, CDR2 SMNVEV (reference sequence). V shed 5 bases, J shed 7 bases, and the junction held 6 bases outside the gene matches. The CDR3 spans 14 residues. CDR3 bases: TGTGCCAGCAGTCAGGGACTAGCAGTGAACATTCAGTACTTC. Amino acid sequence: CASSQGLAVNIQYF.

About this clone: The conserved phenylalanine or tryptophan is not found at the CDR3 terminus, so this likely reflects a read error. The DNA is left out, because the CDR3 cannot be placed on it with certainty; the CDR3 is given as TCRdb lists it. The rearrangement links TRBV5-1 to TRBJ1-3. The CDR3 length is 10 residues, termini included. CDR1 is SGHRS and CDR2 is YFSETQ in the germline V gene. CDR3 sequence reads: CASSLAYFPK.

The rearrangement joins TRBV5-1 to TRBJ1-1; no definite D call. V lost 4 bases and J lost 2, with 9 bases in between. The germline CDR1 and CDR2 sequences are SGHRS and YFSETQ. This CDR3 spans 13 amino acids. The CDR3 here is CASSVTKNTEAFF. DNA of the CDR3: TGCGCCAGCAGCGTGACAAAAAACACTGAAGCTTTCTTT.

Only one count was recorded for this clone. The CDR3 DNA is TGTGCCAGCAGCCCCAAGGGTCCCGAGTGGAATTCACCCCTCCACTTT. Translated: CASSPKGPEWNSPLHF. The chain couples TRBV27 to TRBJ1-6; D is ambiguous. Germline values: CDR1 MNHEY, CDR2 SMNVEV (reference sequence). CDR3 length equals 16 residues. V lost 6 bases and J 7 bases, leaving 19 bases between the germline ends.

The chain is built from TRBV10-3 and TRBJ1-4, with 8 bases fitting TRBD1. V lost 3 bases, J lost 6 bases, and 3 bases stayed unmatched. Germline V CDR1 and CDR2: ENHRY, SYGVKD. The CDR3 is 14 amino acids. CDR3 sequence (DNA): TGTGCCATCAGTGACCTACAGGGGGATGAAAAACTGTTTTTT. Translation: CAISDLQGDEKLFF.

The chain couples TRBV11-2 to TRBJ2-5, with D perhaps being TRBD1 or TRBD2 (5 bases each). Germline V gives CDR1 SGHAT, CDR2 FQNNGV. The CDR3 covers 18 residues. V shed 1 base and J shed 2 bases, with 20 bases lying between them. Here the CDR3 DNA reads TGTGCCAGCAGCTTAGCGGTATGGGACCAAGGGAGACAAGAGACCCAGTACTTC. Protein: CASSLAVWDQGRQETQYF.